This T cell receptor beta chain was found in a study of T cell responses to AZD1222 COVID-19 vaccine. The CDR3 consists of 16 residues. Germline assignment: CDR1 MNHEY and CDR2 SVGAGI. V shed 0 bases, J shed 6 bases, and the junction held 8 bases outside the gene matches. With respect to this clone: Its matching antigen is unknown.

Clones were read by immunoSEQ multiplex PCR, and TCRdb kept only the in-frame ones, dropping some. The table has 150,000 to 200,000 clones, more than 90% seen once. The study's findings and limits: Vaccine-associated CD4 TCRs ranged over spike, dominating at 160-218 and 743-854. The study identified only five or six AZD1222 recipients as seropositive at baseline. With two AZD1222 doses given, Spike-specific TCR breadth and depth both rose.

The source was peripheral blood, collected on day 0 of AZD1222 vaccination. V gene TRBV6-5 combines with J gene TRBJ2-1; 7 nucleotides line up with TRBD2. The sequence was obtained from an adult in good health. The CDR3 coding sequence is TGTGCCAGCAGTTACTCGCAATTGCCTAGCGGCAATGAGCAGTTCTTC. Its translation: CASSYSQLPSGNEQFF.